What follows are 24 T cell receptor beta chains derived from one specimen sequenced in a study of cytomegalovirus exposure and HLA in healthy donors. Profiling relied on immunoSEQ multiplex PCR, and the TCRdb table lists in-frame clones only, not all of them. The sample has roughly 70,000 clones, 85% seen once. The sample was PBMCs. These TCRs come from a man under 40 in good health and CMV-seronegative.

This clone was seen just once. The gene calls are TRBV18 and TRBJ1-5, with a weak D call TRBD1 (5 bases). The CDR3 extends over 14 amino acids. Trimming removed 1 base at V and 7 bases at J, with 11 bases between. From germline, CDR1 is KGHSH and CDR2 LQKENI. CDR3 sequence (DNA): TGTGCCAGCTCACCACTGGGGAGGGGACAGCCCCAGCATTTT. Translated, it gives CASSPLGRGQPQHF.

The chain links TRBV30 to TRBJ1-2, with 7 bases aligning to TRBD1. J was trimmed by 6 bases and V by 3 bases; bases with no gene match: 13. The CDR3 loop spans 15 amino acids. CDR1 is GTSNPN, CDR2 SVGIG, per germline (reference sequence). CDR3: CAWSDEGALRNGYTF. In DNA, the CDR3 is TGTGCCTGGAGCGACGAGGGGGCCCTGAGGAATGGCTACACCTTC.

The chain combines TRBV4-2 with TRBJ2-7; a possible D gene is TRBD1 (5 bases). Between the trimmed V and J ends, which lost 0 bases and 6 bases, there was a span of 12 bases. Per the germline V gene, CDR1 is LGHNA and CDR2 is YNFKEQ. The CDR3 runs to 14 residues. The CDR3 region has the DNA TGTGCCAGCAGCCAAGATCAGGGTTCGGCCGAGCAGTACTTC. It codes for CASSQDQGSAEQYF.

The genes are TRBV4-2 and TRBJ2-7, with 8 bases lining up with TRBD1. This CDR3 region has 15 residues. J was trimmed by 4 bases and V by 2 bases; bases with no gene match: 7. The germline V gene encodes CDR1 LGHNA and CDR2 YNFKEQ. CDR3 residues: CASSQPDRDRYEQYF. The CDR3, as DNA: TGTGCCAGCAGCCAACCGGACAGGGACCGATACGAGCAGTACTTC.

The chain employs TRBV5-6 and TRBJ2-1; weak D call: TRBD2 (6 bases). Germline-derived CDR1 and CDR2 are SGHDT and YYEEEE. CDR3 size: 14 residues. Deletions cut 4 bases from V and 6 bases from J, with 14 bases between. CDR3 DNA: TGTGCCAGCAGCCTGGGACTGAGAGCCAATGAGCAGTTCTTC. It yields the protein CASSLGLRANEQFF. The full variable domain, in which reference TRBV5-6 and TRBJ2-1 provide the parts outside the CDR3, is DAGVTQSPTHLIKTRGQQVTLRCSPKSGHDTVSWYQQALGQGPQFIFQYYEEEERQRGNFPDRFSGHQFPNYSSELNVNALLLGDSALYLCASSLGLRANEQFFGPGTRLTVL.

The CDR3 protein is CASSQEGQGQYNEQFF. CDR3 sequence (DNA): TGTGCCAGCAGCCAAGAAGGACAGGGGCAATACAATGAGCAGTTCTTC. V usage is TRBV4-2 and J usage is TRBJ2-1, with 9 bases identical to TRBD1. Trimming at V came to 0 bases and at J to 4 bases, leaving 4 bases not matched to a gene. The CDR3 length is 16 residues. The V gene's germline CDR1 is LGHNA and CDR2 YNFKEQ.

This sequence joins TRBV6-6 and TRBJ1-2; TRBD1 agrees at 12 bases. In germline, CDR1 is MNHNY, CDR2 SVGAGI (reference sequence). The junction had 7 bases not matched to a gene; V was cut back by 11 bases and J by 3 bases. The CDR3 loop spans 14 amino acids. CDR3 DNA: TGTGCCGTGTCCGGGACAGGGGGCCACTATGGCTACACCTTC. Translated, it gives CAVSGTGGHYGYTF.

The chain has TRBV5-1 and TRBJ1-5; tentative D call: TRBD1 (6 bases). The CDR3 is 14 residues long. Deletions cut 2 bases from V and 5 bases from J, with 11 bases between. CDR1 is SGHRS, CDR2 YFSETQ, per germline. CDR3 coding DNA: TGCGCCAGCAGCTTAACAGGGCCTGATCAGCCCCAGCATTTT. Amino acid sequence: CASSLTGPDQPQHF.

V and J are TRBV2 and TRBJ2-5; 7 bases fit TRBD1. V trimming: 10 bases; J trimming: 3 bases; junction bases outside the gene matches: 8. This CDR3 has 13 amino acids. Germline CDR1 is SNHLY and CDR2 is FYNNEI. The DNA of the CDR3 is TGTGCCACCTCGTTGGGACAGAAAGAGACCCAGTACTTC. Encoded protein: CATSLGQKETQYF.

The chain carries TRBV4-3 and TRBJ2-7, with 7 bases lining up with TRBD1. V trimming: 0 bases; J trimming: 3 bases; junction bases outside the gene matches: 5. Germline-derived CDR1 and CDR2 are LGHNA and YSLEER. The length of the CDR3 is 15 residues. The CDR3 nucleotides read TGCGCCAGCAGCCAAGACCGACAGGGCTACTACGAGCAGTACTTC. This translates into CASSQDRQGYYEQYF.

The chain has TRBV7-9 and TRBJ2-2, with TRBD2 identical over 8 bases. There are 15 residues in the CDR3. Germline V lookup: CDR1 SEHNR, CDR2 FQNEAQ (reference sequence). V shed 4 bases and J 1 base; nucleotides not matched to a gene: 2. Here the CDR3 reads CASSYREGNTGELFF. The CDR3 coding sequence is TGTGCCAGCAGCTATCGGGAGGGGAACACCGGGGAGCTGTTTTTT.

The chain joins TRBV6-5 to TRBJ2-1; D is undetermined. The CDR3 loop spans 15 amino acids. The germline V and J ends were trimmed by 2 bases and 6 bases, with 14 bases remaining between them. Per the germline V gene, CDR1 is MNHEY and CDR2 is SVGAGI. The CDR3 nucleotides read TGTGCCAGCAGTTACGGGCCCAACCCGACCAATGAGCAGTTCTTC. Translating gives CASSYGPNPTNEQFF.

CDR3 residues: CASSAPSGQGGGWYQETQYF. In DNA form, the CDR3 reads TGTGCCAGTAGTGCCCCGTCGGGACAGGGGGGTGGTTGGTACCAAGAGACCCAGTACTTC. The rearrangement uses TRBV19 and TRBJ2-5; 11 positions agree with TRBD1. CDR1 LNHDA and CDR2 SQIVND come from the germline V gene (reference sequence). With V trimmed by 5 bases and J by 0 bases, 17 bases remained unmatched. The CDR3 length is 20 residues.

V and J are TRBV7-3 and TRBJ2-7, with 11 nucleotides matching TRBD2. Germline V gives CDR1 SGHTA, CDR2 FQGTGA. After removal of 5 bases from V and 0 bases from J, the junction contained 12 bases not matched to a gene. This CDR3 region has 18 residues. The CDR3 spells CASSTELAGDSSSYEQYV. The CDR3 DNA reads as TGTGCCAGCAGCACCGAACTAGCGGGGGACAGTAGCTCCTACGAGCAGTACGTC.

The chain has TRBV6-6 and TRBJ2-3; 7 bases are a match to TRBD1. Germline lookup yields CDR1 MNHNY and CDR2 SVGAGI (reference sequence). V dropped 7 bases and J dropped 0; count of bases not matched to a gene: 1. This CDR3 region has 13 residues. The CDR3 DNA sequence: TGTGCCAGCACGGGACAGAGCACAGATACGCAGTATTTT. Translation gives CASTGQSTDTQYF.

The rearrangement joins TRBV7-6 to TRBJ1-3; D unresolved. The length of the CDR3 is 14 residues. Trimming took 5 bases from V and 3 from J, leaving 11 bases between them. Germline CDR1 is SGHVS and CDR2 is FNYEAQ. CDR3 coding DNA: TGTGCCAGCAGCACACGCCCATTTGGAAACACCATATATTTT. Protein sequence: CASSTRPFGNTIYF.

This clone was found once. The gene calls are TRBV2 and TRBJ2-1; D possibly corresponds to TRBD2 (6 bases). V dropped 6 bases and J dropped 10 bases, with 13 bases sitting between them. Per the germline V gene, CDR1 is SNHLY and CDR2 is FYNNEI. The CDR3 spans 12 residues. The CDR3 DNA is TGTGCCAGCAGGGAACTAGCACGCGAGCAGTTCTTC. Protein: CASRELAREQFF. Full variable domain (remainder filled in from reference TRBV2 and TRBJ2-1): EPEVTQTPSHQVTQMGQEVILRCVPISNHLYFYWYRQILGQKVEFLVSFYNNEISEKSEIFDDQFSVERPDGSNFTLKIRSTKLEDSAMYFCASRELAREQFFGPGTRLTVL.

The V call is TRBV28, the J call TRBJ1-2; D is unclear. The CDR3 sequence is 12 residues long. Germline V CDR1 and CDR2: MDHEN, SYDVKM. Deletions cut 7 bases from V and 5 bases from J, with 11 bases between. The chain's CDR3 is CASTYGGYGYTF. The CDR3 DNA reads as TGTGCCAGCACATACGGAGGATATGGCTACACCTTC.

J is TRBJ2-1 and V is TRBV18; TRBD1 matches 8 bases. The CDR3 is 16 residues long. Losses at the gene ends were 0 bases for V and 9 bases for J; bases not matched to a gene: 10. CDR1 is KGHSH and CDR2 is LQKENI in the germline V gene. CDR3 DNA: TGTGCCAGCTCACCACCGGCAGGGGGCATAAGGAGTGAGCAGTTCTTC. Protein: CASSPPAGGIRSEQFF.

V and J are TRBV29-1 and TRBJ1-1; D may be TRBD1 (6 bases). The CDR3 is 16 amino acids. V shed 4 bases and J shed 0 bases, with 18 bases lying between them. From germline, CDR1 is SQVTM and CDR2 ANQGSEA. The CDR3 DNA reads TGCAGCGTTGCCCCCCATACCGGGACAATGAACACTGAAGCTTTCTTT. Translation gives CSVAPHTGTMNTEAFF.

The V and J genes are TRBV25-1 and TRBJ1-2; 7 bases line up with TRBD1. V trimming: 4 bases; J trimming: 5 bases; junction bases outside the gene matches: 4. Per the germline V gene, CDR1 is MGHDK and CDR2 is SYGVNS. This CDR3 comprises 13 residues. CDR3 residues: CASSAQGPYGYTF. For the CDR3, the DNA is TGTGCCAGCAGTGCACAGGGGCCGTATGGCTACACCTTC.

This chain connects TRBV10-1 to TRBJ2-7, with TRBD1 identical over 7 bases. Per the germline V gene, CDR1 is WNHNN and CDR2 is SYGVQD (reference sequence). V lost 7 bases, J lost 0 bases, and 9 bases stayed unmatched. The CDR3 totals 15 residues. The chain's CDR3 is CASNTPGQTSYEQYF. The DNA of the CDR3 is TGCGCCAGCAATACCCCGGGACAGACCTCCTACGAGCAGTACTTC.

CDR3 coding DNA: TGTGCCAGTTCCAACCGAGCGGGAAATGAAAAACTGTTTTTT. Translation: CASSNRAGNEKLFF. This sequence joins TRBV19 and TRBJ1-4, with D unresolved. The germline CDR1 and CDR2 sequences are LNHDA and SQIVND (reference sequence). This CDR3 has 14 residues. V was clipped by 8 bases and J by 5 bases, with 15 bases between them.

This chain uses TRBV5-1 with TRBJ2-3, with 7 positions matching TRBD1. The germline gives CDR1 SGHRS, CDR2 YFSETQ. J lost 5 bases, V lost 0 bases, and 9 bases had no gene match. This CDR3 has 16 residues. This CDR3 is CASSLERGRTEDTQYF. The CDR3 nucleotides are TGCGCCAGCAGCTTGGAAAGGGGGCGAACGGAAGATACGCAGTATTTT.